What follows is one TCR beta chain and its context. The germline V gene encodes CDR1 KGHDR and CDR2 SFDVKD. The CDR3 covers 14 residues. Trimming pared 5 bases from V and 6 bases from J, leaving 15 bases between. RNA transcripts served as the template for amplifying TCR beta CDR3 regions. During a first-round RT-PCR of the TCR CDR3, the HTBI primer set was used. TCRdb redid the calling of the multiplex PCR reads with MiXCR, one entry per CDR3 protein. The sample has hundreds of thousands of distinct CDR3 sequences, approximately 44% seen once. The entry originates in a study of T cells in Graves' hyperthyroidism and ophthalmopathy. Lactation, pregnancy, other autoimmune disease or uncontrolled infection led to exclusion of patients.

This rearrangement joins TRBV24-1 to TRBJ1-2; possibly TRBD1 for D (5 bases). The sample was peripheral blood or thyroid tissue (not recorded which). The TCR originated in a woman aged 18-29 years with Graves' hyperthyroidism. In DNA, the CDR3 is TGTGCCACCAGTGGGTCGGGACCTGCGAATGGCTACACCTTC. Amino acid sequence: CATSGSGPANGYTF.